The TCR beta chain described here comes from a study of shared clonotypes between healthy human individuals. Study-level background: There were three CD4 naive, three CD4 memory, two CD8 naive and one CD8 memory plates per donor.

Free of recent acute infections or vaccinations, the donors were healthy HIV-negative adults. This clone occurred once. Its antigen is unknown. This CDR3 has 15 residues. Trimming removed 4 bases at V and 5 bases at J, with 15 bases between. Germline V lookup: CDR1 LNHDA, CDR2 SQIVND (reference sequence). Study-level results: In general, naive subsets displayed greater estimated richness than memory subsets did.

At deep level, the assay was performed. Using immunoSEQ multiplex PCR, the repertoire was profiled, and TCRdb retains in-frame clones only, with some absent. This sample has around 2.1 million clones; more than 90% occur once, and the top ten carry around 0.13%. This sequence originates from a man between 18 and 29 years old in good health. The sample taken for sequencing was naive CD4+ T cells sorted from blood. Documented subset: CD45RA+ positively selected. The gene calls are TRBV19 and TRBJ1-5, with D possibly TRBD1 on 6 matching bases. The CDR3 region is CASSKDNRVDQPQHF. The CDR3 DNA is TGTGCCAGTAGTAAAGACAACAGGGTTGATCAGCCCCAGCATTTT.